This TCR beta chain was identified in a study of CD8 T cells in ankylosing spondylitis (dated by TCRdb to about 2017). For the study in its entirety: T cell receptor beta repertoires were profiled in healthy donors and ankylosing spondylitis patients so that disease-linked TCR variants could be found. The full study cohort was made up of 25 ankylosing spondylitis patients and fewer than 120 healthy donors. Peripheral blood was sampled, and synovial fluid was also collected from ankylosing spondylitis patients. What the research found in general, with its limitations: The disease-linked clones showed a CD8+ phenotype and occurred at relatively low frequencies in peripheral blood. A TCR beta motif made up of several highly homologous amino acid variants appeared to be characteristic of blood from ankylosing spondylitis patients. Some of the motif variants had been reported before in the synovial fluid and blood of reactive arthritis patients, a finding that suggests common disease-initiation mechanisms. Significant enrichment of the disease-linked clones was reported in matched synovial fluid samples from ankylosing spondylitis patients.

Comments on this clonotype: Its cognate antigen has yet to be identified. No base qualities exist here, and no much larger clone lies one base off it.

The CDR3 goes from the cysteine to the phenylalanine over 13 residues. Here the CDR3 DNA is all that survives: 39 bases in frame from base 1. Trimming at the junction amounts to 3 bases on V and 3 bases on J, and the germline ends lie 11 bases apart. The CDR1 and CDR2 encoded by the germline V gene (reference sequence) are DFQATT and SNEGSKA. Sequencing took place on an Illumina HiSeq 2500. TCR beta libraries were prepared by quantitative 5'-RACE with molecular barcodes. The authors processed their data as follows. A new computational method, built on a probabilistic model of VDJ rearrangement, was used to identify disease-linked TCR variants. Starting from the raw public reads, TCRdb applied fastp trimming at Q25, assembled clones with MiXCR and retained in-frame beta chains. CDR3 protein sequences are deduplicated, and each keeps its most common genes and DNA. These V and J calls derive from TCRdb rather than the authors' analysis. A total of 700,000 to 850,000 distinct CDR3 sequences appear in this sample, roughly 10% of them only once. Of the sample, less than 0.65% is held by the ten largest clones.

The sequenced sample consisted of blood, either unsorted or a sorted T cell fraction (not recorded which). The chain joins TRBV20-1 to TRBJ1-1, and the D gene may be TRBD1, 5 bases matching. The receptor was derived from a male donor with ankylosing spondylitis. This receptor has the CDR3 CSARTRAHTEAFF. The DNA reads TGCAGTGCTAGGACCAGGGCCCACACTGAAGCTTTCTTT.